A single sample is the source of the 5 T cell receptor beta chains below, sequenced in a study of human T cells and chemical hapten exposure. TCRdb analysed the RACE reads with MiXCR anew, one entry per CDR3 protein. Of roughly 100,000 distinct CDR3 sequences in the sample, 8.5% to 9% are singletons; the top ten hold 2.9%. Time point reported: healthy volunteer bleed at 2 weeks. The study extracted total RNA from unfractionated whole blood. Sequenced sample: whole blood. The origin of the receptors is a female donor in good health. Some clones in this sample may be carry-over from other donors' samples.

This chain links TRBV12-3 or TRBV12-4 with TRBJ1-3; D unresolved. V dropped 6 bases and J dropped 0 bases, with 15 bases sitting between them. This CDR3 comprises 16 residues. The CDR3 protein is CASRHVSGSSGNTIYF. The CDR3 DNA is TGTGCCAGCAGACACGTGTCCGGAAGCTCTGGAAACACCATATATTTT.

J is TRBJ1-6 and V is TRBV5-1, with TRBD1 identical over 8 bases. The germline gives CDR1 SGHRS, CDR2 YFSETQ. V was pared by 7 bases and J by 8 bases, with 5 bases of the junction left unmatched. The CDR3 covers 13 residues. The CDR3 bases are TGCGCCAGCCGGGGACAGGAGGATTCACCCCTCCACTTT. Protein: CASRGQEDSPLHF.

The chain combines TRBV7-9 with TRBJ2-5, with 7 bases identical to TRBD1. Trimming at V came to 5 bases and at J to 5 bases, leaving 11 bases not matched to a gene. The germline CDR1 and CDR2 sequences are SEHNR and FQNEAQ (reference sequence). The length of the CDR3 is 15 residues. CDR3 protein: CASSRWDSPRETQYF. The CDR3 DNA follows: TGTGCCAGCAGCCGGTGGGACAGCCCTCGTGAGACCCAGTACTTC.

The chain couples TRBV10-1 to TRBJ2-5, with TRBD2 as a possible D gene (6 bases). This CDR3 is built from 13 residues. The V and J ends lost 4 bases and 2 bases respectively, with 8 bases between them. Germline V gene sequence: CDR1 WNHNN, CDR2 SYGVQD (reference sequence). CDR3 loop: CASSVAGQETQYF. In nucleotides, the CDR3 is TGCGCCAGCAGTGTGGCGGGGCAAGAGACCCAGTACTTC.

This clonotype was observed many times. The chain links TRBV4-3 to TRBJ2-1, with 11 bases aligning to TRBD2. The CDR3 sequence is 17 residues long. Germline trimming cut 0 bases from V and 8 bases from J; bases unmatched to any gene: 9. Germline V gives CDR1 LGHNA, CDR2 YSLEER. The CDR3, as DNA: TGCGCCAGCAGCCAAGATTTAGCGGGAGGGCCTAGATATGAGCAGTTCTTC. Translated, it gives CASSQDLAGGPRYEQFF.